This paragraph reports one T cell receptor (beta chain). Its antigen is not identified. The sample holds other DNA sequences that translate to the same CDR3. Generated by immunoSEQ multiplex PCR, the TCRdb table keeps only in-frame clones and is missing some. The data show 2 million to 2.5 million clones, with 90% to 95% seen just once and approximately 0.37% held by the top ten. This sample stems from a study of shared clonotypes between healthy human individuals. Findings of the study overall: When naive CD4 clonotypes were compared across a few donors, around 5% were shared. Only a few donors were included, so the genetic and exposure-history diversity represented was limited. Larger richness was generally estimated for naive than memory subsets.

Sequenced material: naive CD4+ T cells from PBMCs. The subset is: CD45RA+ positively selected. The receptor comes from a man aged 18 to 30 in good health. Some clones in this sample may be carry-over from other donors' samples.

CDR3 in amino acids: CASSKRTSTDTQYF. The CDR3 DNA is TGTGCCAGTAGTAAAAGGACCAGCACAGATACGCAGTATTTT. V is TRBV19 and J is TRBJ2-3; D call uncertain. The germline V and J ends were trimmed by 4 bases and 0 bases, with 8 bases remaining between them. The length of the CDR3 is 14 residues. Germline V gene data show CDR1 as LNHDA and CDR2 as SQIVND (reference sequence).